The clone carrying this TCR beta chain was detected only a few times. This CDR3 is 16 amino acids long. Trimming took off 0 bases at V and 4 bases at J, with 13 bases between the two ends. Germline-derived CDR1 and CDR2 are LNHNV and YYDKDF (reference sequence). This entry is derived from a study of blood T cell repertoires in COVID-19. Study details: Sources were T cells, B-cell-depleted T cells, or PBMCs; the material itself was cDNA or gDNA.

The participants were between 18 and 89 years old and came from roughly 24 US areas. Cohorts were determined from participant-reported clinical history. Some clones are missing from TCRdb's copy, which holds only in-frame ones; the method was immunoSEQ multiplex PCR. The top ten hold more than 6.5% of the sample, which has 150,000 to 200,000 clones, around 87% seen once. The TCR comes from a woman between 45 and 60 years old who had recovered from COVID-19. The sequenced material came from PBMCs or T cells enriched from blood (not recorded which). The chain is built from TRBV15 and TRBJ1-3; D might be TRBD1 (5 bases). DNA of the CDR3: TGTGCCACCAGCAGAGATTGGGGGGGTTCCGGAAACACCATATATTTT. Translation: CATSRDWGGSGNTIYF. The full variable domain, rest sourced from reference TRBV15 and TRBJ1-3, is DAMVIQNPRYQVTQFGKPVTLSCSQTLNHNVMYWYQQKSSQAPKLLFHYYDKDFNNEADTPDNFQSRRPNTSFCFLDIRSPGLGDTAMYLCATSRDWGGSGNTIYFGEGSWLTVV.